Listed here are 25 T cell receptor beta chains from one sample, sequenced in a study of T cell responses to AZD1222 COVID-19 vaccine (dated by TCRdb to about 2021). Library preparation used the immunoSEQ multiplex PCR assay. Entries here come from immuneACCESS through TCRdb and include only in-frame sequences with V and J called. Some clones fail to appear in such tables; in the studies checked, an unresolved V gene covers under half of the shortfall, and the cause of the remainder is unknown. In this sample the table shows 97,000 or so clones, less than 90% of which occur a single time. The ten largest clones represent about 17% of the sample. The sample's time point label is to be understood as: baseline before first vaccination. Sequenced here: peripheral blood, sampled on day 0 of AZD1222 vaccination. The receptors here all came from an adult in good health.

V and J are TRBV2 and TRBJ1-4; D call uncertain. Germline CDR1 reads SNHLY; CDR2 reads FYNNEI. This CDR3 is 10 amino acids long. V lost 4 bases, J lost 8 bases, and 2 bases lay in between. CDR3 amino acids: CASSAEKLFF. The CDR3 DNA reads TGTGCCAGCAGTGCAGAAAAACTGTTTTTT.

This clone was seen a single time. The gene calls are TRBV4-2 and TRBJ1-5, with a possible D match to TRBD1 (6 bases). V was pared by 1 base and J by 5 bases, with 12 bases between. The CDR3 is 15 amino acids. Germline assignment: CDR1 LGHNA and CDR2 YNFKEQ. The CDR3 here is CASSQGGAGHQPQHF. The CDR3 bases are TGTGCCAGCAGCCAAGGGGGGGCTGGGCATCAGCCCCAGCATTTT.

The V call is TRBV18, the J call TRBJ2-7; unclear D gene. This CDR3 contains 13 residues. Germline V gene lookup returns CDR1 KGHSH and CDR2 LQKENI. V lost 3 bases and J lost 4, with 10 bases in between. The CDR3 sequence: CASSPAANYEQYF. The CDR3 DNA reads as TGTGCCAGCTCACCGGCCGCTAATTACGAGCAGTACTTC.

V gene TRBV19 combines with J gene TRBJ2-7, with D tentatively TRBD2 (5 bases). Trimming pared 5 bases from V and 3 bases from J, leaving 11 bases between. Germline V gene lookup returns CDR1 LNHDA and CDR2 SQIVND (reference sequence). This CDR3 contains 13 residues. The CDR3 DNA is TGTGCCAGTAGTCCGGGGTCCCTCTACGAGCAGTACTTC. This sequence encodes CASSPGSLYEQYF.

The rearrangement joins TRBV3-1 (or the pseudogene TRBV3-2) to TRBJ2-1, with TRBD2 identical over 12 bases. The CDR3 runs 17 residues. With V trimmed by 2 bases and J by 6 bases, 8 bases remained unmatched. Germline values: CDR1 LGHDT, CDR2 YNNKEL (reference sequence). DNA for the CDR3: TGTGCCAGCAGCCAACAACTACTAGCGGGGGGCGGCAATGAGCAGTTCTTC. It encodes CASSQQLLAGGGNEQFF.

The V gene is TRBV5-1, the J gene TRBJ1-2; TRBD1 matches at 11 bases. Germline-derived CDR1 and CDR2 are SGHRS and YFSETQ. CDR3 length equals 16 residues. J lost 4 bases, V lost 0 bases, and 5 bases had no gene match. The CDR3 coding sequence is TGCGCCAGCAGCTTGGGTGTAGGGACAGGGGGCTATGGCTACACCTTC. Translating it yields CASSLGVGTGGYGYTF.

The CDR3 nucleotides are TGTGCCAGCAGCTTCCCGGATCTAGCGGAGCTGTTTTTT. Amino acids: CASSFPDLAELFF. The chain uses TRBV7-9 and TRBJ2-2, with D possibly matching TRBD2 (5 bases). The germline V and J ends were trimmed by 3 bases and 10 bases, with 12 bases remaining between them. Germline lookup yields CDR1 SEHNR and CDR2 FQNEAQ (reference sequence). The CDR3 totals 13 residues. The full variable domain, its missing parts supplied by reference TRBV7-9 and TRBJ2-2, is DTGVSQNPRHKITKRGQNVTFRCDPISEHNRLYWYRQTLGQGPEFLTYFQNEAQLEKSRLLSDRFSAERPKGSFSTLEIQRTEQGDSAMYLCASSFPDLAELFFGEGSRLTVL.

This clone was seen a single time. The CDR3 is CASSFRESYEQYF. The CDR3 bases are TGTGCCAGCAGTTTTCGGGAATCCTACGAGCAGTACTTC. This sequence joins TRBV28 and TRBJ2-7; tentative D call: TRBD2 (5 bases). CDR3 length: 13 amino acids. Trimming shortened V by 3 bases and J by 1 base, and 7 bases separated the two germline ends. Per germline, CDR1 MDHEN and CDR2 SYDVKM.

The chain is built from TRBV18 and TRBJ2-2; either TRBD1 or TRBD2 may fit D (5 bases each). V was cut by 6 bases and J by 0 bases, with 14 bases left in between. CDR1 and CDR2 from the germline V gene are KGHSH and LQKENI. The CDR3 runs to 16 residues. The CDR3, as DNA: TGTGCCAGCTCGCCGGGGAGACAGACGAACACCGGGGAGCTGTTTTTT. Encoded protein: CASSPGRQTNTGELFF. Supplemented by reference TRBV18 and TRBJ2-2, the full variable domain reads NAGVMQNPRHLVRRRGQEARLRCSPMKGHSHVYWYRQLPEEGLKFMVYLQKENIIDESGMPKERFSAEFPKEGPSILRIQQVVRGDSAAYFCASSPGRQTNTGELFFGEGSRLTVL.

The chain uses TRBV5-8 and TRBJ1-4, with a tentative D call TRBD1 (5 bases). This CDR3 contains 15 residues. CDR1 is SGHTS and CDR2 is YDEGEE in the germline V gene. V was trimmed by 0 bases and J by 8 bases, leaving 14 bases between them. The CDR3 region has the DNA TGTGCCAGCAGCTTGGGTCAGGGCGGCTCGGAAAAACTGTTTTTT. Translating gives CASSLGQGGSEKLFF.

This clone occurred once. This chain joins TRBV7-9 and TRBJ1-2; tentative D call: TRBD1 (5 bases). The CDR3 runs to 14 residues. V lost 6 bases, J lost 6 bases, and 17 bases lay in between. Germline CDR1 SEHNR, CDR2 FQNEAQ (reference sequence). As DNA, the CDR3 is TGTGCCAGCAGTTCTACAGGAGGAGGAAATGGCTACACCTTC. Translating it yields CASSSTGGGNGYTF.

The chain links TRBV5-6 to TRBJ2-5, with a possible D match to TRBD1 (6 bases). The germline V gene encodes CDR1 SGHDT and CDR2 YYEEEE. This CDR3 comprises 14 residues. The V end lost 5 bases, the J end lost 2 bases, and 13 bases lay between the germline ends. CDR3 sequence (DNA): TGTGCCAGCAGTCCAGGGGTTGGACAAGAGACCCAGTACTTC. Its protein product is CASSPGVGQETQYF.

The chain is built from TRBV7-2 and TRBJ2-2; D perhaps matches TRBD1 (7 bases). The CDR3 has 15 amino acids. Germline CDR1 is SGHTA and CDR2 is FQGNSA. V was pared by 5 bases and J by 5 bases, with 15 bases between. The CDR3 nucleotides are TGTGCCAGCAGCCCCGGACAGGCGGGAACCGGGGAGCTGTTTTTT. Residues: CASSPGQAGTGELFF.

The chain uses TRBV19 and TRBJ2-2, with 11 bases matching TRBD2. Germline V gene lookup returns CDR1 LNHDA and CDR2 SQIVND (reference sequence). Trimming took 3 bases from V and 3 from J; bases not matched to a gene: 0. The CDR3 has 15 amino acids. CDR3 DNA: TGTGCCAGTAGTATGACTAGCGGGGACACCGGGGAGCTGTTTTTT. Its protein is CASSMTSGDTGELFF.

The rearrangement joins TRBV10-3 to TRBJ2-1; D is possibly TRBD1 (6 bases). This CDR3 region has 17 residues. V was cut by 3 bases and J by 5 bases, with 20 bases left in between. The germline gives CDR1 ENHRY, CDR2 SYGVKD. CDR3 nucleotides: TGTGCCATCAGTGACCCAACAGGGCAAAAATCTAACAATGAGCAGTTCTTC. It codes for CAISDPTGQKSNNEQFF.

J is TRBJ1-2 and V is TRBV7-2, with D unresolved. Trimming removed 1 base from V and 7 bases from J, with 19 bases in between. CDR1 and CDR2 (germline): SGHTA, FQGNSA. The CDR3 is 16 amino acids. CDR3 DNA sequence: TGTGCCAGCAGCTTAGGTAGGGCCTCCGATTACGCTGGCTACACCTTC. It yields the protein CASSLGRASDYAGYTF.

The table lists this clone with a count of one. J is TRBJ1-1 and V is TRBV7-2; D unclear. CDR1 and CDR2 (germline): SGHTA, FQGNSA. V gave up 3 bases and J gave up 1 base, with 6 bases separating them. The CDR3 sequence is 13 residues long. The CDR3 nucleotides read TGTGCCAGCAGCTTCGGACGGAACACTGAAGCTTTCTTT. Translated: CASSFGRNTEAFF.

The chain joins TRBV28 to TRBJ2-7, with 10 nucleotides matching TRBD2. The J segment lost 2 bases and the V segment lost 8 bases, leaving 6 bases of the junction unmatched. The germline CDR1 and CDR2 sequences are MDHEN and SYDVKM. The CDR3 contains 14 residues. This CDR3 reads CASETSGPTYEQYF. In DNA, the CDR3 is TGTGCCAGCGAGACTAGCGGGCCTACCTACGAGCAGTACTTC.

The rearrangement links TRBV7-9 to TRBJ1-2; TRBD1 matches at 8 bases. Unmatched junction bases numbered 5, after V lost 7 bases and J lost 4 bases. CDR3 length: 13 residues. Germline values: CDR1 SEHNR, CDR2 FQNEAQ (reference sequence). The CDR3 DNA sequence: TGTGCCAGCATGACAGGGGACAGCTATGGCTACACCTTC. Translation gives CASMTGDSYGYTF.

This rearrangement joins TRBV28 to TRBJ1-1; D call uncertain. The CDR3 is 13 residues long. Germline assignment: CDR1 MDHEN and CDR2 SYDVKM. Trimming cost V 3 bases and J 2 bases, with 7 bases left between them. The CDR3 DNA reads TGTGCCAGCAGTTTGGTCACCAACACTGAAGCTTTCTTT. As protein: CASSLVTNTEAFF. The variable domain in full, with the rest retrieved from reference TRBV28 and TRBJ1-1, is DVKVTQSSRYLVKRTGEKVFLECVQDMDHENMFWYRQDPGLGLRLIYFSYDVKMKEKGDIPEGYSVSREKKERFSLILESASTNQTSMYLCASSLVTNTEAFFGQGTRLTVV.

The J gene is TRBJ2-1, the V gene TRBV28; 9 positions agree with TRBD2. CDR3 length: 18 amino acids. The germline gives CDR1 MDHEN, CDR2 SYDVKM. Unmatched junction bases numbered 8, after V lost 2 bases and J lost 0 bases. CDR3 protein: CASSLRTSAISSYNEQFF. In nucleotides, the CDR3 is TGTGCCAGCAGTTTAAGGACTAGCGCGATTTCCTCCTACAATGAGCAGTTCTTC. The full variable domain, its missing parts supplied by reference TRBV28 and TRBJ2-1, is DVKVTQSSRYLVKRTGEKVFLECVQDMDHENMFWYRQDPGLGLRLIYFSYDVKMKEKGDIPEGYSVSREKKERFSLILESASTNQTSMYLCASSLRTSAISSYNEQFFGPGTRLTVL.

This chain links TRBV27 with TRBJ1-5; weak D call: TRBD1 (6 bases). The V gene lost 3 bases and the J gene lost 4 bases, with 10 bases spanning the gap. CDR3 size: 14 residues. Germline-derived CDR1 and CDR2 are MNHEY and SMNVEV (reference sequence). The CDR3 is CASSFADSNQPQHF. In nucleotides, the CDR3 is TGTGCCAGCAGTTTTGCGGACAGTAATCAGCCCCAGCATTTT.

The chain employs TRBV2 and TRBJ1-6; D may be TRBD1 (5 bases). From germline, CDR1 is SNHLY and CDR2 FYNNEI. V was shortened by 7 bases and J by 0 bases, with 13 bases between the two germline ends. There are 16 residues in the CDR3. In DNA form, the CDR3 reads TGTGCCAGCATTACAGACAGTCGCTCCTATAATTCACCCCTCCACTTT. This sequence encodes CASITDSRSYNSPLHF.

The chain is built from TRBV29-1 and TRBJ2-3; possible D gene TRBD1, 6 bases. Germline V CDR1 and CDR2: SQVTM, ANQGSEA. V dropped 7 bases and J dropped 2 bases, with 19 bases sitting between them. CDR3 length equals 15 residues. CDR3 sequence reads: CSAPGLDRYTDTQYF. CDR3 DNA sequence: TGCAGCGCCCCAGGCTTGGACAGATACACAGATACGCAGTATTTT.

The chain recombines TRBV19 with TRBJ1-5; 8 bases fit TRBD1. CDR1 and CDR2 (germline): LNHDA, SQIVND (reference sequence). V was pared by 4 bases and J by 9 bases, with 11 bases of the junction left unmatched. This CDR3 has 15 amino acids. The CDR3 nucleotides are TGTGCCAGTAGTAGTCAGGGACAGGTCAACATGCCCCAGCATTTT. Encoded protein: CASSSQGQVNMPQHF.